This T cell receptor (beta chain) was recovered during a study of molecular identifiers for immune sequencing clone quantification. Study as a whole: Replicates split RNA from approximately 22,000 or 94,000 naive CD8 cells five ways, and the researchers sequenced four portions.

Germline CDR1 SEHNR, CDR2 FQNEAQ (reference sequence). The CDR3 has 13 amino acids. V lost 5 bases and J 2 bases, leaving 10 bases between the germline ends. TCRdb re-analysed the PCR reads in MiXCR, keeping a single row per CDR3 protein. The sample holds 90,000 or so distinct CDR3 sequences, 21% seen once. This clonotype was recorded many times. Specimen: naive CD8+ T cells from blood, with Jurkat cell RNA spiked in. Sample subset: FACS-sorted CD8+CD4-CCR7+CD45RA+ naive T cells. The receptor comes from a human donor in good health. Some libraries in this study had Jurkat cell RNA spiked in. This chain connects TRBV7-9 to TRBJ2-7; no firm D call. The CDR3 sequence: CASSPDSPYEQYF. The CDR3, as DNA: TGTGCCAGCAGCCCGGATTCACCCTACGAGCAGTACTTC. Full variable domain (remainder filled in from reference TRBV7-9 and TRBJ2-7): DTGVSQNPRHKITKRGQNVTFRCDPISEHNRLYWYRQTLGQGPEFLTYFQNEAQLEKSRLLSDRFSAERPKGSFSTLEIQRTEQGDSAMYLCASSPDSPYEQYFGPGTRLTVT.